This record looks at one TCR beta chain sequence and its context. The antigen is not known. This sample stems from a study of cytomegalovirus exposure and HLA in healthy donors. Background on the study: Later analysis reported that the approximately 130 validation repertoires shared the platform of the approximately 690 first-cohort repertoires. Regarding the study as a whole: Associated with cytomegalovirus, according to the listing, were 170 or so TCR beta chains. Three chains linked to CMV were shown in vitro to be specific for CMV antigens. Whilst most TCR sequences proved rare, a subset of public TCRs occurred across many donors.

The CDR3 is 15 residues long. The ends lost 3 bases at V and 9 bases at J; junction bases unmatched: 9. Germline V gene sequence: CDR1 SGDLS, CDR2 YYNGEE. Assay used: immunoSEQ multiplex PCR; TCRdb lists only in-frame clones, some missing. The sample holds 150,000 to 200,000 clones, 85% seen once. This sequence originates from a man under 40 in good health and CMV-seropositive. The specimen was PBMCs. The chain links TRBV9 to TRBJ1-5; 10 bases are a match to TRBD1. As DNA, the CDR3 is TGTGCCAGCAGCGCCGGGACAGGGGCTGGACGGCCCCAGCATTTT. Translated, it gives CASSAGTGAGRPQHF.